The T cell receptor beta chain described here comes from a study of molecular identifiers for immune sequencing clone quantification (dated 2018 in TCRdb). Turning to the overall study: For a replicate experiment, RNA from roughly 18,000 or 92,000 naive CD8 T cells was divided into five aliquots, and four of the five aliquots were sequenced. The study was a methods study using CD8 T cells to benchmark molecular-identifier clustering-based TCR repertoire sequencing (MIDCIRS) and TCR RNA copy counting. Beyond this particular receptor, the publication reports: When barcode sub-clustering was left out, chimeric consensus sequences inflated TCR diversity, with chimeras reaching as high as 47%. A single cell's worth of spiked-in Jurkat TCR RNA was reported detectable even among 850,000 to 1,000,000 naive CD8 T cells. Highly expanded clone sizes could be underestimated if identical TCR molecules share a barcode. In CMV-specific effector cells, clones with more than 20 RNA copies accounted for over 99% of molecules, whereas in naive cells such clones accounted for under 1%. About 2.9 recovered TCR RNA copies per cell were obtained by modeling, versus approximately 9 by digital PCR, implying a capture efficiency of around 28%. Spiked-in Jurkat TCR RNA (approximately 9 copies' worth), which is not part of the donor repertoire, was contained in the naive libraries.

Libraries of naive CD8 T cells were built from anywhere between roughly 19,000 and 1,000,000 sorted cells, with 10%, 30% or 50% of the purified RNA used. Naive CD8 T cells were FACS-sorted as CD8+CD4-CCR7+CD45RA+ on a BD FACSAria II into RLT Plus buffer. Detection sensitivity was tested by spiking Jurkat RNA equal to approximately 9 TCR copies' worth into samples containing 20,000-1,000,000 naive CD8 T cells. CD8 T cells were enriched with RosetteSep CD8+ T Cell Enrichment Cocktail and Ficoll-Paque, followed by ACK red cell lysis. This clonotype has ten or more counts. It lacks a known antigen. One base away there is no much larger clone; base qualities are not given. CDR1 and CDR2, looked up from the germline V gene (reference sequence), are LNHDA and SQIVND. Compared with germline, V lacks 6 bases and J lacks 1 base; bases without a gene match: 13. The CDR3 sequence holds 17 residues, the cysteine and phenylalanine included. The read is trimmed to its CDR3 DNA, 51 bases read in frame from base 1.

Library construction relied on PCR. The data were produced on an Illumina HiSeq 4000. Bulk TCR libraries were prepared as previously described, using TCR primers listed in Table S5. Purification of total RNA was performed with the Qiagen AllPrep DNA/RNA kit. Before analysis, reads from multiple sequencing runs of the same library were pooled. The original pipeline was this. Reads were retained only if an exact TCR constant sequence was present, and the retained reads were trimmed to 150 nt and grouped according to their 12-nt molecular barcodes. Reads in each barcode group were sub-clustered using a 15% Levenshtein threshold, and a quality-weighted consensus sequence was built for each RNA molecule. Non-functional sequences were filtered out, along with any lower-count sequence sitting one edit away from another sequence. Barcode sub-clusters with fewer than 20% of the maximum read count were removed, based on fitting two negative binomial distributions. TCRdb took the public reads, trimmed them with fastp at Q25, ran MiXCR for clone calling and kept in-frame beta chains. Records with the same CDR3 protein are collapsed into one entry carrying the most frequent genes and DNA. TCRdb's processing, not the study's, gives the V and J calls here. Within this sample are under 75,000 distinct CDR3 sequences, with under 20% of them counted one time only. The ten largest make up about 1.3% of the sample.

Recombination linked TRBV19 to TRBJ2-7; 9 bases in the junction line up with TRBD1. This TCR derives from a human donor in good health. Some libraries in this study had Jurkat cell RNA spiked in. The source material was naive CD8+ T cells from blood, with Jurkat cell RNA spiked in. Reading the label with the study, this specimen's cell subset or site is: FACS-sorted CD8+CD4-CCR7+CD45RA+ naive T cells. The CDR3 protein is CASSPKEGQGYSYEQYF. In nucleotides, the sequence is TGTGCCAGTAGCCCGAAAGAGGGACAGGGATATTCCTACGAGCAGTACTTC.